This T cell receptor (beta chain) was captured in a study of cytomegalovirus exposure and HLA in healthy donors. The overall study: Unique TCRs numbering approximately 81 million, obtained from HLA-typed donors, made up an early data release.

Concerning this clone itself: What it recognizes is unknown.

Study-wide results and caveats: V- and J-gene trimming of TCR beta was linked (in a later analysis) to a missense DCLRE1C variant. Further analysis was carried out later, and it showed several of the most significant clusters appearing linked to common viral pathogens. Most TCR sequences showed up rarely, but some public TCRs showed up in many donors.

The PCR ran on 60 Vbeta and 13 Jbeta primers. Measured with immunoSEQ multiplex PCR; TCRdb has only the in-frame clones, and not every one. The table lists nearly 200,000 clones, about 77% of them singletons. The clonotype comes from a woman between 25 and 40 years old in good health and CMV-seropositive. Sequencing input: PBMCs.

The CDR3 is CASSPEGLTLSPTQQYF. The DNA for the CDR3 is TGTGCCAGCAGTCCGGAGGGACTAACTCTTTCTCCTACGCAGCAGTACTTC. The chain recombines TRBV27 with TRBJ2-7, with 7 bases that match TRBD2. Germline V gives CDR1 MNHEY, CDR2 SMNVEV (reference sequence). V lost 5 bases and J lost 8; bases outside the gene matches: 21. The CDR3 has 17 residues.